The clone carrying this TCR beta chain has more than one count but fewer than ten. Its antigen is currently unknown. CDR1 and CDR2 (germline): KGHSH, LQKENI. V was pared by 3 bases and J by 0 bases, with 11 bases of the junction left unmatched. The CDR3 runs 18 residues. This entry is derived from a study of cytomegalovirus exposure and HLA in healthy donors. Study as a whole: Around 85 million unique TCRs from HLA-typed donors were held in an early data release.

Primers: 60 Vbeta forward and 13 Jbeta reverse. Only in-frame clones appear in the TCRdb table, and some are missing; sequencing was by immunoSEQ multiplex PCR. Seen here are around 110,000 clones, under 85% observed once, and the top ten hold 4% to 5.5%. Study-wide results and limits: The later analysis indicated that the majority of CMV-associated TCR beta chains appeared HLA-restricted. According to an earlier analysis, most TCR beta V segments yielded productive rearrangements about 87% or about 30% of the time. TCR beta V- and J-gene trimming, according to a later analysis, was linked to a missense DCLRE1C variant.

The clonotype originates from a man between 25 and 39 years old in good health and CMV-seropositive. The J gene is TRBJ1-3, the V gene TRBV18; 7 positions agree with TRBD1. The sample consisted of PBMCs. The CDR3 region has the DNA TGTGCCAGCTCACCGGCTACAGGGGTGAAGGGCTCTGGAAACACCATATATTTT. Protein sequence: CASSPATGVKGSGNTIYF.